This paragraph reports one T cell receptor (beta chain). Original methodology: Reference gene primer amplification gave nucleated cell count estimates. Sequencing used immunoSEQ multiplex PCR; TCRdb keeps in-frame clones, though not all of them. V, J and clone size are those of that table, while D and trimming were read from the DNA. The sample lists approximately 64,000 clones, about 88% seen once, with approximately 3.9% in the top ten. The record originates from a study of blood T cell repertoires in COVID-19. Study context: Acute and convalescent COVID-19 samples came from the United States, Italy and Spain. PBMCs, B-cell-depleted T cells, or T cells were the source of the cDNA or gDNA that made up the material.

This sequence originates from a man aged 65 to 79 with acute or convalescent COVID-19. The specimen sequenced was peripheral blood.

CDR3 sequence: CASSPGQDYEQYF. The CDR3 DNA reads as TGTGCCAGCAGTCCTGGACAGGACTACGAGCAGTACTTC. J is TRBJ2-7 and V is TRBV28; TRBD1 matches at 7 bases. The CDR3 totals 13 residues. CDR1 and CDR2 from the germline V gene are MDHEN and SYDVKM. V lost 5 bases, J lost 3 bases, and 4 bases stayed unmatched.